This TCR beta chain was identified during a study of CD8 T cells in Susac syndrome. With random hexamers, roughly 0.45 to 1 ug RNA was reverse transcribed. TCRdb re-derived calls from the immunoSEQ multiplex PCR reads in MiXCR, one entry per CDR3 protein. The sample consists of about 300,000 distinct CDR3 sequences, around nine tenths of them appearing once. Trimming removed 6 bases from V and 0 bases from J, with 15 bases in between. The length of the CDR3 is 16 residues. CDR1 MNHEY and CDR2 SMNVEV come from the germline V gene (reference sequence). This TCR was sampled from a human donor with multiple sclerosis. Specimen: CD8+ T cells from PBMCs. This sequence joins TRBV27 and TRBJ2-4; tentatively, D is TRBD1 or TRBD2 (6 bases each). The CDR3 DNA is TGTGCCAGCAGCCCTGTGGGGGGCATAGCCAAAAACATTCAGTACTTC. It yields the protein CASSPVGGIAKNIQYF.